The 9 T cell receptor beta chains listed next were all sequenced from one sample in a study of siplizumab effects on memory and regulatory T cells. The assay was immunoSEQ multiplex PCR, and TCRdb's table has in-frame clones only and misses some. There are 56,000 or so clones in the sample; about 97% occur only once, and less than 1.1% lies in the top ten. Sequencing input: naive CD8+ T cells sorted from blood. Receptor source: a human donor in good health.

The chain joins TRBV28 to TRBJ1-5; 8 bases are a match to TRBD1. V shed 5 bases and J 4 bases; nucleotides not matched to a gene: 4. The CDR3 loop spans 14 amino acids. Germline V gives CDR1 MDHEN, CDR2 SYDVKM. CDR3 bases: TGTGCCAGCAGTCCCCGGACAGGGAATCAGCCCCAGCATTTT. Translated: CASSPRTGNQPQHF.

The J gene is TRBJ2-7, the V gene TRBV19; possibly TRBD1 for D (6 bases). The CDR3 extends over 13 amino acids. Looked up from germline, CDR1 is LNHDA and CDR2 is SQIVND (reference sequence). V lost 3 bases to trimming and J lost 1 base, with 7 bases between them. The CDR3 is CASSIQGSYEQYF. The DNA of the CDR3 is TGTGCCAGTAGTATTCAGGGGTCCTACGAGCAGTACTTC.

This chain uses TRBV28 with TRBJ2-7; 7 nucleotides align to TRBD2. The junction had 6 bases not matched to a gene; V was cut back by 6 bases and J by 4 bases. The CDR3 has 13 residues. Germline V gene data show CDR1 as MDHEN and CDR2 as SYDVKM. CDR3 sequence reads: CASSSGLPYEQYF. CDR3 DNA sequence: TGTGCCAGCAGCTCGGGACTACCTTACGAGCAGTACTTC.

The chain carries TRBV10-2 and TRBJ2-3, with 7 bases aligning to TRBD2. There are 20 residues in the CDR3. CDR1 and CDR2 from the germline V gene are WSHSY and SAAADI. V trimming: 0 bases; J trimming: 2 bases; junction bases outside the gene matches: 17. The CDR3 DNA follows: TGCGCCAGCAGTGAGTCGAGCCTAGCGGACATCTACGTGAACACAGATACGCAGTATTTT. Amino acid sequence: CASSESSLADIYVNTDTQYF.

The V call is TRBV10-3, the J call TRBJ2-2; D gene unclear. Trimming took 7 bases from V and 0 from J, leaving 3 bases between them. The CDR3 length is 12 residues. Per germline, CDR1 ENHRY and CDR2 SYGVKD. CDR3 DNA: TGTGCCATCACTTCGAACACCGGGGAGCTGTTTTTT. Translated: CAITSNTGELFF.

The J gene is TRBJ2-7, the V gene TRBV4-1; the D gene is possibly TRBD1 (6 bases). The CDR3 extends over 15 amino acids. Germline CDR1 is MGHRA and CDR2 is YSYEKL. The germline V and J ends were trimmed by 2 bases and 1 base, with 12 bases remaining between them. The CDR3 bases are TGCGCCAGCAGCCAATCGTTCGGGACATCCTACGAGCAGTACTTC. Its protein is CASSQSFGTSYEQYF.

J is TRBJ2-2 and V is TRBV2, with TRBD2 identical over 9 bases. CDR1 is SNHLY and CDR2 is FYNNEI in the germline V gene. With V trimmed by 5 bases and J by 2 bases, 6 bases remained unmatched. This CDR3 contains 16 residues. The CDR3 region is CASSFSGGSNTGELFF. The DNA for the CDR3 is TGTGCCAGCAGTTTTAGCGGGGGTTCAAACACCGGGGAGCTGTTTTTT.

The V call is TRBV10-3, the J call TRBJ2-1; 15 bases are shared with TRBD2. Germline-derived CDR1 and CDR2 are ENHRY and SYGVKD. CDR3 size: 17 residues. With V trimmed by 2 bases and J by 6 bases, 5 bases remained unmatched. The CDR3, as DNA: TGTGCCATCAGTGAGGGCGGACTAGCGGGAGGGTTCAATGAGCAGTTCTTC. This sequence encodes CAISEGGLAGGFNEQFF.

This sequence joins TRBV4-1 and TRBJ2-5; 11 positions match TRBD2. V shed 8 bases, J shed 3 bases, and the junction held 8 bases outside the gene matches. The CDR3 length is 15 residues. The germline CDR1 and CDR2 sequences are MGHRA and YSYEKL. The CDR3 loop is CASSFKGLAEETQYF. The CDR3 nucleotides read TGCGCCAGCTCATTCAAGGGACTAGCGGAAGAGACCCAGTACTTC.